This T cell receptor beta chain was identified in a study of blood T cell repertoires in COVID-19. Study details: From T cells, B-cell-depleted T cells, or PBMCs came the material, which was cDNA or gDNA.

The data were produced by immunoSEQ multiplex PCR, yet TCRdb's version contains in-frame clones alone and is incomplete. The repertoire includes 400,000 or so clones, about 90% of them detected once, and about 0.57% sits in the top ten. Cohorts were assigned according to the clinical history that participants reported. After removal of 0 bases from V and 5 bases from J, the junction contained 3 bases not matched to a gene. The germline gives CDR1 MNHEY, CDR2 SVGAGI. The CDR3 loop spans 14 amino acids. This clonotype originated in a man between 18 and 35 years old who had recovered from COVID-19. Sample: PBMCs or T cells enriched from blood (not recorded which). This sequence joins TRBV6-5 and TRBJ1-2; 7 bases are a match to TRBD1. In DNA form, the CDR3 reads TGTGCCAGCAGTTACTCTGGACAGGCTTATGGCTACACCTTC. The encoded protein is CASSYSGQAYGYTF.